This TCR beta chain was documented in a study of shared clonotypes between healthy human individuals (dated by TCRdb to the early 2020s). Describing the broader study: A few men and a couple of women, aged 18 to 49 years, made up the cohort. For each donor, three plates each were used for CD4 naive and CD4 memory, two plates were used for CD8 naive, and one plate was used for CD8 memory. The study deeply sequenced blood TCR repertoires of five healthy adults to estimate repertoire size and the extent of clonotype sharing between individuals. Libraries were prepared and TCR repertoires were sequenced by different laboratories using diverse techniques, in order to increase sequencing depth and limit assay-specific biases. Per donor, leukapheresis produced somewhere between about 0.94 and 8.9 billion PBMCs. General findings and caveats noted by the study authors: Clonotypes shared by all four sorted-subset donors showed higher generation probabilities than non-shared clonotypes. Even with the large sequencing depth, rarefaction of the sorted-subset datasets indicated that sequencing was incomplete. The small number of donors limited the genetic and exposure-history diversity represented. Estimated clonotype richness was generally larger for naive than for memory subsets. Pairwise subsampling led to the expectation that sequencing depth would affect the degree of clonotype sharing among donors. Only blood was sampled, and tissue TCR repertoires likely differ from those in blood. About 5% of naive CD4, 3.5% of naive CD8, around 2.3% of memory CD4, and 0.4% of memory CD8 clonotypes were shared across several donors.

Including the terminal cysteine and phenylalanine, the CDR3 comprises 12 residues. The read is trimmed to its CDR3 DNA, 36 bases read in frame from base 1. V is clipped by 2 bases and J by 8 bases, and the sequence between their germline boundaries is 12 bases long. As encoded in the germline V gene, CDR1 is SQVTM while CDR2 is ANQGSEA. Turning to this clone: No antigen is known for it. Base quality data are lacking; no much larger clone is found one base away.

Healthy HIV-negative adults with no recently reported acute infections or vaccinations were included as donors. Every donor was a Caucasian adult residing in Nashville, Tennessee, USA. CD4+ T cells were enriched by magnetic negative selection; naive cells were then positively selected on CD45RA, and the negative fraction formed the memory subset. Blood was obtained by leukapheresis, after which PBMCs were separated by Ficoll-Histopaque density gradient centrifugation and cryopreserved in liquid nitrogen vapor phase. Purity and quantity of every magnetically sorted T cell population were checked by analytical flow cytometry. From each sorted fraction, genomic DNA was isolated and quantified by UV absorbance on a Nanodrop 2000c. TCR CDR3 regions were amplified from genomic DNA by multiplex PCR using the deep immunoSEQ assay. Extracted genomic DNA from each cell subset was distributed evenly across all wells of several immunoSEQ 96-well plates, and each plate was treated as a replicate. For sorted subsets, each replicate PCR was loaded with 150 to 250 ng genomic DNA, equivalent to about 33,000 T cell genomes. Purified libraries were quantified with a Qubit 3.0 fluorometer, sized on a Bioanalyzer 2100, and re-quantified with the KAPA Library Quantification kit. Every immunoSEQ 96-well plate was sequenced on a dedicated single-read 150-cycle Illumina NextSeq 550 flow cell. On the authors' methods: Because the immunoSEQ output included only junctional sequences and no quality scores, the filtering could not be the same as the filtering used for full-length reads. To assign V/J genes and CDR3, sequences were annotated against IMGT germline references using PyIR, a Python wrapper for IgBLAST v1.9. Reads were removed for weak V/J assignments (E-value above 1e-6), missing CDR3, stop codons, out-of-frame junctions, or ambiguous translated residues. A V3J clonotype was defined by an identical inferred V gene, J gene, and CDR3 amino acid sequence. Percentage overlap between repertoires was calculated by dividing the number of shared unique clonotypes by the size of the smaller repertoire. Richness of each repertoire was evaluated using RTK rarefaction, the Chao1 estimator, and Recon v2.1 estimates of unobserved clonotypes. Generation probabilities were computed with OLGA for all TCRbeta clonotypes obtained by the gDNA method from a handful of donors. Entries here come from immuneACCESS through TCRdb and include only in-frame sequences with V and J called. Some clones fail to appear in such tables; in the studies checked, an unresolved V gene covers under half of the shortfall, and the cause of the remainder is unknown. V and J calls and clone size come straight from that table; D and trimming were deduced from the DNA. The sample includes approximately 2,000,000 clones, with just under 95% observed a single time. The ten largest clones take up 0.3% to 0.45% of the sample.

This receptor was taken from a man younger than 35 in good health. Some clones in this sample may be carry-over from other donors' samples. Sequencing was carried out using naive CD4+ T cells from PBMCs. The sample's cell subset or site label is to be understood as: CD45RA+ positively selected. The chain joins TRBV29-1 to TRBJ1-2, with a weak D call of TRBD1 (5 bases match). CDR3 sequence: CSVESGGTGYTF. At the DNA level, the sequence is TGCAGCGTTGAATCGGGAGGGACGGGCTACACCTTC.